Below are 16 T cell receptor beta chains sequenced from a single sample in a study of blood T cell repertoires in COVID-19. Measured with immunoSEQ multiplex PCR; TCRdb has only the in-frame clones, and not every one. The sample lists 70,000 to 95,000 clones, approximately 88% seen once, with approximately 7.4% in the top ten. Sequences were obtained from peripheral blood. Source of these receptors: a man between 65 and 85 years old with acute or convalescent COVID-19.

To note about this clone: In the same sample, other DNA sequences code for this CDR3. The rearrangement uses TRBV5-1 and TRBJ2-1; 7 nucleotides line up with TRBD1. After removal of 0 bases from V and 4 bases from J, the junction contained 4 bases not matched to a gene. The CDR3 has 15 amino acids. Germline V lookup: CDR1 SGHRS, CDR2 YFSETQ. CDR3 amino acids: CASSLEGQAYNEQFF. For the CDR3, the DNA is TGCGCCAGCAGCTTGGAAGGACAGGCATACAATGAGCAGTTCTTC. Variable domain in full (rest from reference TRBV5-1 and TRBJ2-1): KAGVTQTPRYLIKTRGQQVTLSCSPISGHRSVSWYQQTPGQGLQFLFEYFSETQRNKGNFPGRFSGRQFSNSRSEMNVSTLELGDSALYLCASSLEGQAYNEQFFGPGTRLTVL.

The chain couples TRBV3-1 (or the pseudogene TRBV3-2) to TRBJ1-2; D uncertain. Germline CDR1 is LGHDT and CDR2 is YNNKEL (reference sequence). The CDR3 extends over 12 amino acids. Trimming left V 1 base short and J 7 bases short, with 7 bases between. In DNA, the CDR3 is TGTGCCAGCAGCCAAGGGCTTGGTGGCTACACCTTC. This encodes CASSQGLGGYTF.

This chain connects TRBV5-1 to TRBJ1-3; TRBD1 matches 7 bases. Germline assignment: CDR1 SGHRS and CDR2 YFSETQ. This CDR3 has 20 residues. V shed 0 bases and J 0 bases; nucleotides not matched to a gene: 15. The CDR3 DNA sequence: TGCGCCAGCAGCTTGGGCTCTTTCTCGGGACAGCGAATCTCTGGAAACACCATATATTTT. Translated: CASSLGSFSGQRISGNTIYF. Full variable domain (missing parts from reference TRBV5-1 and TRBJ1-3): KAGVTQTPRYLIKTRGQQVTLSCSPISGHRSVSWYQQTPGQGLQFLFEYFSETQRNKGNFPGRFSGRQFSNSRSEMNVSTLELGDSALYLCASSLGSFSGQRISGNTIYFGEGSWLTVV.

The chain joins TRBV7-9 to TRBJ2-7; maybe TRBD1 (6 bases). Trimming shortened V by 0 bases and J by 3 bases, and 15 bases separated the two germline ends. The V gene's germline CDR1 is SEHNR and CDR2 FQNEAQ (reference sequence). This CDR3 has 16 amino acids. The CDR3 loop is CASSLAGRGHDYEQYF. CDR3 nucleotides: TGTGCCAGCAGCTTAGCCGGCAGGGGTCACGACTACGAGCAGTACTTC.

This chain joins TRBV7-2 and TRBJ2-2; no clear D gene. The CDR3 is 13 residues long. CDR1 and CDR2 from the germline V gene are SGHTA and FQGNSA. Trimming left V 7 bases short and J 7 bases short, with 13 bases between. The CDR3 nucleotides read TGTGCCAGCAACCTGGGCCTGGGCGGGGAGCTGTTTTTT. This sequence encodes CASNLGLGGELFF. The entire variable domain, with the rest obtained from reference TRBV7-2 and TRBJ2-2, is as follows: GAGVSQSPSNKVTEKGKDVELRCDPISGHTALYWYRQSLGQGLEFLIYFQGNSAPDKSGLPSDRFSAERTGGSVSTLTIQRTQQEDSAVYLCASNLGLGGELFFGEGSRLTVL.

J is TRBJ1-1 and V is TRBV28; D is perhaps TRBD1 (5 bases). The CDR3 length is 14 residues. V lost 3 bases, J lost 5 bases, and 13 bases lay in between. Germline assignment: CDR1 MDHEN and CDR2 SYDVKM. DNA of the CDR3: TGTGCCAGCAGTTTGGGGGGAATTGGGACTGAAGCTTTCTTT. It codes for CASSLGGIGTEAFF.

V usage is TRBV6-5 and J usage is TRBJ2-1, with D unclear. Trimming pared 0 bases from V and 9 bases from J, leaving 12 bases between. The CDR3 runs 14 residues. The germline V gene encodes CDR1 MNHEY and CDR2 SVGAGI. CDR3 sequence: CASSYSTGLGEQFF. In DNA form, the CDR3 reads TGTGCCAGCAGTTACTCTACGGGTTTGGGTGAGCAGTTCTTC.

The rearrangement uses TRBV4-1 and TRBJ2-2, with 8 bases aligning to TRBD2. Germline-derived CDR1 and CDR2 are MGHRA and YSYEKL. The V segment lost 4 bases and the J segment 5 bases; nucleotides outside the gene matches: 9. This CDR3 has 16 residues. CDR3 sequence reads: CASSLGPGGPTGELFF. The CDR3 nucleotides are TGCGCCAGCAGCCTCGGACCGGGAGGGCCTACCGGGGAGCTGTTTTTT.

DNA of the CDR3: TGTGCCAGCAGTTTATCCAGGGGGTACACTGAAGCTTTCTTT. It yields the protein CASSLSRGYTEAFF. This sequence joins TRBV27 and TRBJ1-1; TRBD1 agrees at 7 bases. The CDR3 totals 14 residues. The germline gives CDR1 MNHEY, CDR2 SMNVEV (reference sequence). V trimming: 0 bases; J trimming: 3 bases; junction bases outside the gene matches: 1.

The CDR3 bases are TGTGCCATCAGTGAGTACAGGGGTGCAAACATTCAGTACTTC. This codes for CAISEYRGANIQYF. This chain connects TRBV10-3 to TRBJ2-4, with 7 bases that match TRBD1. Germline V CDR1 and CDR2: ENHRY, SYGVKD. The CDR3 totals 14 residues. V shed 1 base and J 6 bases; nucleotides not matched to a gene: 3.

The rearrangement uses TRBV10-2 and TRBJ2-7; 8 bases agree with TRBD1. Germline assignment: CDR1 WSHSY and CDR2 SAAADI. Germline trimming cut 4 bases from V and 6 bases from J; bases unmatched to any gene: 5. This CDR3 contains 13 residues. The CDR3 protein is CASSGGQGGEQYF. The CDR3 nucleotides are TGCGCCAGCAGTGGCGGACAGGGAGGCGAGCAGTACTTC.

The J gene is TRBJ1-3, the V gene TRBV4-1; D might be TRBD1 (5 bases). Germline V gene data show CDR1 as MGHRA and CDR2 as YSYEKL. V was cut by 6 bases and J by 0 bases, with 18 bases left in between. CDR3 length: 17 residues. CDR3 sequence (DNA): TGCGCCAGCAGGAAGAGGGACTCCCTGAGCTCTGGAAACACCATATATTTT. This codes for CASRKRDSLSSGNTIYF.

The chain joins TRBV11-3 to TRBJ1-3, with D possibly TRBD1 on 5 matching bases. The germline V gene has CDR1 SGHNT and CDR2 YENEEA. This CDR3 is built from 17 residues. V lost 4 bases and J 1 base, leaving 17 bases between the germline ends. CDR3 residues: CASSSKDNTVSGNTIYF. The CDR3 DNA follows: TGTGCCAGCAGCTCGAAGGACAACACTGTATCTGGAAACACCATATATTTT.

This rearrangement joins TRBV24-1 to TRBJ2-7; TRBD2 matches at 8 bases. V lost 4 bases to trimming and J lost 4 bases; unmatched junction nucleotides: 2. Germline-derived CDR1 and CDR2 are KGHDR and SFDVKD. This CDR3 comprises 13 residues. This chain's CDR3 is CATSEASGYEQYF. The CDR3 nucleotides are TGTGCCACCAGTGAGGCTAGCGGGTACGAGCAGTACTTC.

This chain connects TRBV24-1 to TRBJ2-2; D possibly corresponds to TRBD2 (5 bases). The CDR3 has 13 amino acids. Trimming left V 9 bases short and J 0 bases short, with 7 bases between. Germline V gene sequence: CDR1 KGHDR, CDR2 SFDVKD. The DNA of the CDR3 is TGTGCCACCTCGGGAACGAACACCGGGGAGCTGTTTTTT. Residues: CATSGTNTGELFF.

This clone came up once. This chain uses TRBV30 with TRBJ1-4, with a tentative D call TRBD1 (6 bases). Per germline, CDR1 GTSNPN and CDR2 SVGIG (reference sequence). Trimming left V 0 bases short and J 5 bases short, with 13 bases between. CDR3 size: 15 residues. The chain's CDR3 is CAWSVLDSLNEKLFF. The CDR3 DNA reads as TGTGCCTGGAGTGTCTTGGACAGCCTAAATGAAAAACTGTTTTTT.